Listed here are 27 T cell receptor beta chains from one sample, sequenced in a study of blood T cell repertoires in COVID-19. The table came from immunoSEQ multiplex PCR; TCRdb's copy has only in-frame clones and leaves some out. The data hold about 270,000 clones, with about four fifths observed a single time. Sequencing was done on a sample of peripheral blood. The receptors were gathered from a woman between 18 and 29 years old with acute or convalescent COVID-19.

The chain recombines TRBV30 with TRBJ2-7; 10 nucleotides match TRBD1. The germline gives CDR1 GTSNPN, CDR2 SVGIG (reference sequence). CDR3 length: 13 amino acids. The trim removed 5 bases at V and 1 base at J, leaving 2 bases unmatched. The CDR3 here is CAWGQGVSYEQYF. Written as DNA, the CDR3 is TGTGCCTGGGGACAGGGGGTATCCTACGAGCAGTACTTC.

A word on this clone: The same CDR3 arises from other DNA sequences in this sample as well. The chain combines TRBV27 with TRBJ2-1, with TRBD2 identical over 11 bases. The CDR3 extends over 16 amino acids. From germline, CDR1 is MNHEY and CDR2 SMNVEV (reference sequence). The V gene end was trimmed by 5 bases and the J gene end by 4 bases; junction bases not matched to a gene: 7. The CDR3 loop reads CASSLLGLAAYNEQFF. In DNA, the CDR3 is TGTGCCAGCAGTCTGTTGGGACTAGCGGCATACAATGAGCAGTTCTTC.

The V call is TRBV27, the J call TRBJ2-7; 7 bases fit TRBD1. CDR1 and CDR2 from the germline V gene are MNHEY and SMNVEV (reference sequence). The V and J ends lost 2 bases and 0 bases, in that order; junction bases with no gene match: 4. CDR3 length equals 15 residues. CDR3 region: CASSLRQGRSYEQYF. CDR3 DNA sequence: TGTGCCAGCAGTTTACGACAGGGCCGCTCCTACGAGCAGTACTTC.

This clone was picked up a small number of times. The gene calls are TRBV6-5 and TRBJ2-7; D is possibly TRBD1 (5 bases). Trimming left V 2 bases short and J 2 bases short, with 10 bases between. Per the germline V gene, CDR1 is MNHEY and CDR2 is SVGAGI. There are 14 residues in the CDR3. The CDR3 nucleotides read TGTGCCAGCAGTTACCTCGACAGAACCTACGAGCAGTACTTC. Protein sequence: CASSYLDRTYEQYF.

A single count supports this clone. Written as DNA, the CDR3 is TGTGCCACCAGTGCGGGACAGGGGATCGTGACTAATGAAAAACTGTTTTTT. Amino acids: CATSAGQGIVTNEKLFF. The chain is built from TRBV24-1 and TRBJ1-4, with TRBD1 matching over 10 bases. The V and J ends lost 5 bases and 2 bases, in that order; junction bases with no gene match: 7. The CDR3 spans 17 residues. Germline V CDR1 and CDR2: KGHDR, SFDVKD.

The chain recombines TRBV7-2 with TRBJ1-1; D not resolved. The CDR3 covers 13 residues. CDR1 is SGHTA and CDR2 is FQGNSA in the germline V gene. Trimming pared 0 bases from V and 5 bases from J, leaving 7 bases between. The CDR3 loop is CASSLARTTEAFF. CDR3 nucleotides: TGTGCCAGCAGCTTAGCTAGAACGACTGAAGCTTTCTTT.

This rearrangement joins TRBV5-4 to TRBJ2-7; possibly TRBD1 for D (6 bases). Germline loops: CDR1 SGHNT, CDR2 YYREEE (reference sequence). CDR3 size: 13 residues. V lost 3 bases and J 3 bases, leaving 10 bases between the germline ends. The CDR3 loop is CASSYRDNYEQYF. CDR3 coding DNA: TGTGCCAGCAGCTACCGGGACAACTACGAGCAGTACTTC.

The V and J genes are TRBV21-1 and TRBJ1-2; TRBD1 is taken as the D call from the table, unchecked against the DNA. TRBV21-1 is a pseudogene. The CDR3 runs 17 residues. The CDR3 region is CASSKERGHRINYGYTF. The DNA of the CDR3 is TGTGCCAGCAGCAAAGAAAGAGGACACAGAATTAACTATGGCTACACCTTC.

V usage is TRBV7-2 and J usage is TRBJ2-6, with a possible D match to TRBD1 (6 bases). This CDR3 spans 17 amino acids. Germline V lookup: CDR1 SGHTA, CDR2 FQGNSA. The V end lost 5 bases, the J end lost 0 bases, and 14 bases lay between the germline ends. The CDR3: CASSPGQPRSGANVLTF. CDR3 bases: TGTGCCAGCAGCCCCGGACAGCCTCGCTCTGGGGCCAACGTCCTGACTTTC.

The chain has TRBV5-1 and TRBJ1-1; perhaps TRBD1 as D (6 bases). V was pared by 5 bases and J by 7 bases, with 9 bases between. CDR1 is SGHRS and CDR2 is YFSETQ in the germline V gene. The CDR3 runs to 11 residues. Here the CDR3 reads CASRQGSEAFF. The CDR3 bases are TGCGCCAGCAGGCAGGGGAGTGAAGCTTTCTTT. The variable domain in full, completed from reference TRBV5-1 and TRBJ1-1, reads KAGVTQTPRYLIKTRGQQVTLSCSPISGHRSVSWYQQTPGQGLQFLFEYFSETQRNKGNFPGRFSGRQFSNSRSEMNVSTLELGDSALYLCASRQGSEAFFGQGTRLTVV.

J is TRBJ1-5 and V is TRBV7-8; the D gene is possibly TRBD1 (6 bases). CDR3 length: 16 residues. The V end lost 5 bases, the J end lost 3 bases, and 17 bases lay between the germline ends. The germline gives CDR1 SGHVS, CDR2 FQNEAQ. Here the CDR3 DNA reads TGTGCCAGCAGCCCTCTCCGGGGGGCAATCAATCAGCCCCAGCATTTT. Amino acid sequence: CASSPLRGAINQPQHF.

In DNA, the CDR3 is TGTGCCAGTAGTATTAGGACAGGAAGTTTATCGACCGGGGAGCTGTTTTTT. Its protein product is CASSIRTGSLSTGELFF. This chain joins TRBV19 and TRBJ2-2; 7 bases agree with TRBD1. This CDR3 has 17 residues. In germline, CDR1 is LNHDA, CDR2 SQIVND (reference sequence). The V gene end was trimmed by 3 bases and the J gene end by 5 bases; junction bases not matched to a gene: 12.

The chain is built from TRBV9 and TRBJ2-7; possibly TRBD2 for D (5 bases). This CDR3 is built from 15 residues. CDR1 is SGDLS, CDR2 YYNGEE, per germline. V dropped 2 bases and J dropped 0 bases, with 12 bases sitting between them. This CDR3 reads CASSVDSASSYEQYF. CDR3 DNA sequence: TGTGCCAGCAGCGTCGATAGCGCCAGCTCCTACGAGCAGTACTTC.

Here the CDR3 reads CAWSPGQGAKGYTF. The CDR3 bases are TGTGCCTGGAGTCCGGGACAGGGGGCGAAAGGCTACACCTTC. This rearrangement joins TRBV30 to TRBJ1-2; TRBD1 matches 12 bases. V gave up 2 bases and J gave up 8 bases; unmatched junction bases: 6. CDR3 length: 14 residues. The V gene's germline CDR1 is GTSNPN and CDR2 SVGIG (reference sequence).

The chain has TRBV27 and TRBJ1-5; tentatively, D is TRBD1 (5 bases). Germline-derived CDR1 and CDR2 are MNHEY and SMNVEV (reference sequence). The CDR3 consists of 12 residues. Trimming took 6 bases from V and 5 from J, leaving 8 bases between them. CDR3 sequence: CASRRGDQPQHF. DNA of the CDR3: TGTGCCAGCAGAAGGGGTGATCAGCCCCAGCATTTT.

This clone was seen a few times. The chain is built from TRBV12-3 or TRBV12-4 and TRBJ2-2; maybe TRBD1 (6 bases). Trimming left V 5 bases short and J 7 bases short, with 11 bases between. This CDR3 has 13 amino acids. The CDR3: CASSQQGIGELFF. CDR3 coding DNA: TGTGCCAGCAGTCAACAGGGTATCGGGGAGCTGTTTTTT.

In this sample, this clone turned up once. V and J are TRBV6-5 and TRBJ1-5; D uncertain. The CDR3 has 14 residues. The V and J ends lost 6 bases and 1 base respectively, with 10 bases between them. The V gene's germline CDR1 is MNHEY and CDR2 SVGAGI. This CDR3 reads CASRADTSNQPQHF. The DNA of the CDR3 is TGTGCCAGCAGGGCCGACACCAGCAATCAGCCCCAGCATTTT.

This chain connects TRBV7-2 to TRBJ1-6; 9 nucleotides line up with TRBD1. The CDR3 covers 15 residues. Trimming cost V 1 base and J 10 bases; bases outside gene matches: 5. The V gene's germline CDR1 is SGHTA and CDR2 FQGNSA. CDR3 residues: CASSLGDRVGSPLHF. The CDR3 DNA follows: TGTGCCAGCAGCTTAGGGGACAGGGTGGGCTCACCCCTCCACTTT.

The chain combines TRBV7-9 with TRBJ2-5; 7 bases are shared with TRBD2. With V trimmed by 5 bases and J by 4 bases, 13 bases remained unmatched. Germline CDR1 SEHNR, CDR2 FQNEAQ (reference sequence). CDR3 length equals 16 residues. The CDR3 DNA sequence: TGTGCCAGCAGCCCCTTTGGGGCGGGAGCGGGAGAGACCCAGTACTTC. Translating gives CASSPFGAGAGETQYF.

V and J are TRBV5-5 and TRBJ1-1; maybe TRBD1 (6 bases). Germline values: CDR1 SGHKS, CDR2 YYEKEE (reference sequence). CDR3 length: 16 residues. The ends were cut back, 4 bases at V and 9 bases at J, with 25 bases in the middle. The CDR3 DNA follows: TGTGCCAGCAGCCTCGCCCGGTATGACAGGCCGGAGAAAGCTTTCTTT. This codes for CASSLARYDRPEKAFF. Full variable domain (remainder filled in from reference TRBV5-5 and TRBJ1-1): DAGVTQSPTHLIKTRGQQVTLRCSPISGHKSVSWYQQVLGQGPQFIFQYYEKEERGRGNFPDRFSARQFPNYSSELNVNALLLGDSALYLCASSLARYDRPEKAFFGQGTRLTVV.

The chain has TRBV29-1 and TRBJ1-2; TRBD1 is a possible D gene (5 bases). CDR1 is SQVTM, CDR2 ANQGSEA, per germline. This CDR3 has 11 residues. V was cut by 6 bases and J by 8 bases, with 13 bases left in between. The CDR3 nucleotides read TGCAGCGTCGTGGACACAGGCGGCTACACCTTC. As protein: CSVVDTGGYTF.

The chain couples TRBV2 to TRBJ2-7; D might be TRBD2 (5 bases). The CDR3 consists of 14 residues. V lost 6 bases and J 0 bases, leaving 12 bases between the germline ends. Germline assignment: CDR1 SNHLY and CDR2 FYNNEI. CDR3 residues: CASRKRQSSYEQYF. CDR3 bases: TGTGCCAGCAGGAAGCGGCAGAGCTCCTACGAGCAGTACTTC.

The CDR3 reads CASSLGPAGQGVAGYTF. CDR3 nucleotides: TGTGCCAGCAGCTTAGGCCCCGCGGGACAGGGGGTCGCGGGCTACACCTTC. This chain uses TRBV7-9 with TRBJ1-2; 11 nucleotides line up with TRBD1. Germline lookup yields CDR1 SEHNR and CDR2 FQNEAQ (reference sequence). V shed 1 base, J shed 8 bases, and the junction held 12 bases outside the gene matches. There are 17 residues in the CDR3.

The CDR3 nucleotides read TGTGCCAGCAGCTTTCTGGGACAGGGTGAGACCCAGTACTTC. It specifies CASSFLGQGETQYF. The chain combines TRBV7-2 with TRBJ2-5; 9 nucleotides line up with TRBD1. With 3 bases clipped from V and 5 bases from J, the junction kept 4 bases outside the gene matches. Looked up from germline, CDR1 is SGHTA and CDR2 is FQGNSA. The CDR3 is made up of 14 amino acids. Full variable domain (rest looked up from reference TRBV7-2 and TRBJ2-5): GAGVSQSPSNKVTEKGKDVELRCDPISGHTALYWYRQSLGQGLEFLIYFQGNSAPDKSGLPSDRFSAERTGGSVSTLTIQRTQQEDSAVYLCASSFLGQGETQYFGPGTRLLVL.

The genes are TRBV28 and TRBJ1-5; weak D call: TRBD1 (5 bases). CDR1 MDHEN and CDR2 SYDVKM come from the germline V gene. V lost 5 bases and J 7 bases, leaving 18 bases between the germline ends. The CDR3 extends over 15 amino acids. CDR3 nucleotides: TGTGCCAGCAGTCCCCCCCAGGGTCATGGACAGCCCCAGCATTTT. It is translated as CASSPPQGHGQPQHF.

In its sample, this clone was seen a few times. CDR3 region: CASSDTGTTHTGELFF. The CDR3 coding sequence is TGTGCCAGCAGCGATACCGGGACTACCCACACCGGGGAGCTGTTTTTT. The chain carries TRBV9 and TRBJ2-2; 7 positions agree with TRBD2. From germline, CDR1 is SGDLS and CDR2 YYNGEE. The CDR3 covers 16 residues. The J segment lost 3 bases and the V segment lost 3 bases, leaving 8 bases of the junction unmatched.

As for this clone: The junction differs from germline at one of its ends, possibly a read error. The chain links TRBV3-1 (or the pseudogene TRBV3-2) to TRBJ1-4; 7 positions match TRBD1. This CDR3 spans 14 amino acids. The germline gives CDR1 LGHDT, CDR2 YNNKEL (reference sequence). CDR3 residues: CASTQQGTNEKLFF. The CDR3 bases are TGTGCCAGCACCCAACAGGGGACTAATGAAAAACTGTTTTTT.